These 23 T cell receptor beta chains were all obtained from the same sample, sequenced in a study of T cell responses to AZD1222 COVID-19 vaccine. Profiling relied on immunoSEQ multiplex PCR, and the TCRdb table lists in-frame clones only, not all of them. This table holds tens of thousands of clones, approximately 86% found once. The specimen was peripheral blood, collected on day 0 of AZD1222 vaccination. The receptors come from an adult in good health.

The chain couples TRBV27 to TRBJ2-7, with 8 positions matching TRBD2. There are 14 residues in the CDR3. Germline V gene data show CDR1 as MNHEY and CDR2 as SMNVEV (reference sequence). The trim removed 2 bases at V and 5 bases at J, leaving 5 bases unmatched. The CDR3 DNA is TGTGCCAGCAGTTTAGTAGGTAGCGGGAACGAGCAGTACTTC. This codes for CASSLVGSGNEQYF.

V usage is TRBV5-1 and J usage is TRBJ2-1; D might be TRBD2 (5 bases). Trimming left V 3 bases short and J 0 bases short, with 10 bases between. Germline V CDR1 and CDR2: SGHRS, YFSETQ. The CDR3 has 15 residues. DNA for the CDR3: TGCGCCAGCAGCTCTAGCCTTAGCTCCTACAATGAGCAGTTCTTC. The encoded protein is CASSSSLSSYNEQFF.

J is TRBJ1-4 and V is TRBV5-1; D gene unclear. Germline V CDR1 and CDR2: SGHRS, YFSETQ. Trimming stripped 7 bases from V and 1 base from J, with 11 bases between. The CDR3 has 14 residues. CDR3 protein: CASARTETNEKLFF. The CDR3, as DNA: TGCGCCAGCGCCCGGACGGAAACTAATGAAAAACTGTTTTTT.

The CDR3 here is CATLPGLADNEQFF. In DNA form, the CDR3 reads TGTGCCACCCTTCCGGGACTAGCGGACAATGAGCAGTTCTTC. V is TRBV10-3 and J is TRBJ2-1; 11 bases line up with TRBD2. Germline V lookup: CDR1 ENHRY, CDR2 SYGVKD. This CDR3 contains 14 residues. V dropped 10 bases and J dropped 5; count of bases not matched to a gene: 7.

The chain is built from TRBV7-9 and TRBJ1-5, with D tentatively TRBD1 (6 bases). The V gene lost 10 bases and the J gene lost 4 bases, with 17 bases spanning the gap. The CDR3 extends over 14 amino acids. The germline CDR1 and CDR2 sequences are SEHNR and FQNEAQ (reference sequence). As DNA, the CDR3 is TGTGCCACCCTCGGACAGTCGGGGAATCAGCCCCAGCATTTT. Amino acid sequence: CATLGQSGNQPQHF.

J is TRBJ2-7 and V is TRBV29-1, with D tentatively TRBD1 (6 bases). The CDR3 is 12 amino acids. V was clipped by 6 bases and J by 7 bases, with 16 bases between them. Germline V gene data show CDR1 as SQVTM and CDR2 as ANQGSEA. The CDR3 spells CSVTTGSREQYF. For the CDR3, the DNA is TGCAGCGTCACTACAGGGTCGAGGGAGCAGTACTTC.

J is TRBJ1-1 and V is TRBV6-5, with D possibly TRBD1 on 5 matching bases. Germline CDR1 MNHEY, CDR2 SVGAGI. Trimming took off 0 bases at V and 6 bases at J, with 14 bases between the two ends. This CDR3 is 15 amino acids long. CDR3 DNA sequence: TGTGCCAGCAGTTACTCGAGGGACCCCAGGGCTGAAGCTTTCTTT. Translation: CASSYSRDPRAEAFF.

This chain joins TRBV28 and TRBJ1-4, with 7 bases identical to TRBD1. J lost 8 bases, V lost 7 bases, and 7 bases had no gene match. Germline V lookup: CDR1 MDHEN, CDR2 SYDVKM. The CDR3 has 13 amino acids. CDR3 DNA: TGTGCCAGCACCCCTCCGGGACAGGAAAAACTGTTTTTT. It yields the protein CASTPPGQEKLFF.

The chain joins TRBV10-3 to TRBJ2-1; D tentatively reads TRBD1 or TRBD2 (5 bases each). V shed 4 bases and J shed 0 bases, with 13 bases lying between them. This CDR3 region has 16 residues. Germline-derived CDR1 and CDR2 are ENHRY and SYGVKD. CDR3 coding DNA: TGTGCCATCAGTGGGAAGGGACCTGGCTCCTACAATGAGCAGTTCTTC. Translating it yields CAISGKGPGSYNEQFF.

The genes are TRBV10-3 and TRBJ1-6; 11 nucleotides match TRBD1. V shed 2 bases, J shed 7 bases, and the junction held 7 bases outside the gene matches. The CDR3 is 17 residues long. CDR1 is ENHRY, CDR2 SYGVKD, per germline. The CDR3 region is CAISEKDRGPENSPLHF. The CDR3 DNA reads TGTGCCATCAGTGAGAAGGACAGGGGGCCGGAAAATTCACCCCTCCACTTT.

The rearrangement uses TRBV10-3 and TRBJ2-4; 12 bases match TRBD1. Trimming at V came to 5 bases and at J to 0 bases, leaving 20 bases not matched to a gene. Germline CDR1 is ENHRY and CDR2 is SYGVKD. CDR3 length: 22 amino acids. As DNA, the CDR3 is TGTGCCATCAGTAGCCGGGACAGGGGGCTCTCAGACCTCGTTCTAGCCAAAAACATTCAGTACTTC. Its protein product is CAISSRDRGLSDLVLAKNIQYF.

This chain connects TRBV24-1 to TRBJ1-4, with unresolved D. CDR3 size: 14 residues. CDR1 and CDR2 (germline): KGHDR, SFDVKD. Trimming took 4 bases from V and 10 from J, leaving 15 bases between them. The CDR3 nucleotides read TGTGCCACCAGTGAAGCCGGGCCCGTCGGAAAACTGTTTTTT. The encoded protein is CATSEAGPVGKLFF.

This rearrangement joins TRBV28 to TRBJ1-5; D not certain. V was trimmed by 4 bases and J by 4 bases, leaving 14 bases between them. This CDR3 is 15 amino acids long. CDR1 and CDR2 from the germline V gene are MDHEN and SYDVKM. The CDR3 DNA is TGTGCCAGCAGTTATACGGGGATGGGGAATCAGCCCCAGCATTTT. Its translation: CASSYTGMGNQPQHF. Together with reference TRBV28 and TRBJ1-5, the CDR3 gives the full variable domain: DVKVTQSSRYLVKRTGEKVFLECVQDMDHENMFWYRQDPGLGLRLIYFSYDVKMKEKGDIPEGYSVSREKKERFSLILESASTNQTSMYLCASSYTGMGNQPQHFGDGTRLSIL.

J is TRBJ2-7 and V is TRBV19; 11 bases are a match to TRBD2. Trimming removed 6 bases from V and 2 bases from J; junction bases left unmatched: 3. This CDR3 spans 14 amino acids. Germline CDR1 and CDR2: LNHDA and SQIVND (reference sequence). The CDR3: CASRTSGSTYEQYF. The CDR3 DNA sequence: TGTGCCAGTAGAACTAGCGGGAGTACCTACGAGCAGTACTTC.

As DNA, the CDR3 is TGTGCCAGCAGCTGGAGTGGACAGGGAGGCAATCAGCCCCAGCATTTT. Translating gives CASSWSGQGGNQPQHF. The rearrangement links TRBV3-1 (or the pseudogene TRBV3-2) to TRBJ1-5; 8 bases line up with TRBD1. Germline lookup yields CDR1 LGHDT and CDR2 YNNKEL (reference sequence). Trimming cost V 5 bases and J 2 bases; bases outside gene matches: 8. The CDR3 extends over 16 amino acids.

The chain uses TRBV27 and TRBJ2-1; the D gene is possibly TRBD2 (6 bases). Germline values: CDR1 MNHEY, CDR2 SMNVEV (reference sequence). The CDR3 totals 14 residues. Trimming left V 5 bases short and J 2 bases short, with 10 bases between. CDR3 in amino acids: CASSGASAYNEQFF. In nucleotides, the CDR3 is TGTGCCAGCAGTGGGGCTAGCGCCTACAATGAGCAGTTCTTC.

J is TRBJ1-5 and V is TRBV27; D is perhaps TRBD1 (6 bases). CDR1 and CDR2 (germline): MNHEY, SMNVEV (reference sequence). V lost 3 bases and J lost 5, with 11 bases in between. The CDR3 extends over 14 amino acids. The CDR3 here is CASSFTGRHQPQHF. The DNA for the CDR3 is TGTGCCAGCAGTTTTACAGGGAGGCATCAGCCCCAGCATTTT.

V usage is TRBV12-5 and J usage is TRBJ2-3, with D perhaps being TRBD1 or TRBD2 (5 bases each). This CDR3 is built from 15 residues. Trimming took 5 bases from V and 2 from J, leaving 14 bases between them. CDR1 is LGHNT, CDR2 FRNRAP, per germline. The CDR3 DNA is TGTGCTAGTGGTCGTGGGACCCGAAACACAGATACGCAGTATTTT. Protein sequence: CASGRGTRNTDTQYF. Variable domain in full (rest from reference TRBV12-5 and TRBJ2-3): DARVTQTPRHKVTEMGQEVTMRCQPILGHNTVFWYRQTMMQGLELLAYFRNRAPLDDSGMPKDRFSAEMPDATLATLKIQPSEPRDSAVYFCASGRGTRNTDTQYFGPGTRLTVL.

The V call is TRBV9, the J call TRBJ1-1, with D unresolved. CDR1 is SGDLS and CDR2 is YYNGEE in the germline V gene. V shed 0 bases and J shed 6 bases, with 12 bases lying between them. The CDR3 is 14 residues long. The CDR3 sequence is CASSVAVTSPEAFF. The DNA for the CDR3 is TGTGCCAGCAGCGTAGCTGTCACAAGCCCTGAAGCTTTCTTT.

The rearrangement links TRBV5-8 to TRBJ1-2; possible D gene TRBD1, 5 bases. CDR1 and CDR2 from the germline V gene are SGHTS and YDEGEE. The CDR3 loop spans 14 amino acids. Trimming took 0 bases from V and 6 from J, leaving 12 bases between them. CDR3 residues: CASSLDELGDGYTF. CDR3 in DNA: TGTGCCAGCAGCTTGGATGAGTTGGGGGATGGCTACACCTTC. The whole variable domain, remainder taken from reference TRBV5-8 and TRBJ1-2, is EAGVTQSPTHLIKTRGQQATLRCSPISGHTSVYWYQQALGLGLQFLLWYDEGEERNRGNFPPRFSGRQFPNYSSELNVNALELEDSALYLCASSLDELGDGYTFGSGTRLTVV.

The gene calls are TRBV7-2 and TRBJ1-4; the D is unclear. Deletions cut 5 bases from V and 5 bases from J, with 12 bases between. The CDR3 has 14 residues. Germline CDR1 and CDR2: SGHTA and FQGNSA. Here the CDR3 DNA reads TGTGCCAGCAGCCTTGACAAATCAAATGAAAAACTGTTTTTT. Its translation: CASSLDKSNEKLFF.

The CDR3: CATSEDRQGGYNEQFF. As DNA, the CDR3 is TGTGCCACCAGTGAAGATCGACAGGGTGGCTACAATGAGCAGTTCTTC. The chain carries TRBV24-1 and TRBJ2-1, with TRBD1 identical over 7 bases. CDR3 length equals 16 residues. CDR1 and CDR2 from the germline V gene are KGHDR and SFDVKD. Trimming removed 4 bases from V and 3 bases from J; junction bases left unmatched: 8.

This chain joins TRBV10-3 and TRBJ2-3; TRBD2 might be the D (7 bases). Trimming left V 4 bases short and J 5 bases short, with 13 bases between. The CDR3 runs 14 residues. From germline, CDR1 is ENHRY and CDR2 SYGVKD. The CDR3 nucleotides read TGTGCCATCAGTGGGGGGGGCGCGGGAGATACGCAGTATTTT. This codes for CAISGGGAGDTQYF.